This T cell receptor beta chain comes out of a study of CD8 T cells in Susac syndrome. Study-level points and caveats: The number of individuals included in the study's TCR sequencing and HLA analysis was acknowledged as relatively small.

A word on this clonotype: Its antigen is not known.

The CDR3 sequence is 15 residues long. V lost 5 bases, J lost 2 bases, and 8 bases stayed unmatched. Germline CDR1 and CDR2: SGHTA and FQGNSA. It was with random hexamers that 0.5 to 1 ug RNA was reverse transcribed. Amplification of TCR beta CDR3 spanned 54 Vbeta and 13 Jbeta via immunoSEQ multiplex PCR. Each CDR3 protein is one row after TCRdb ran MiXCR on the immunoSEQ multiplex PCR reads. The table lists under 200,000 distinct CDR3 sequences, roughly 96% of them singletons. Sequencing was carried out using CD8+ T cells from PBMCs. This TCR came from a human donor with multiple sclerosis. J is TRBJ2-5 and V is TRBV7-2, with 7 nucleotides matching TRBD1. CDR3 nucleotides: TGTGCCAGCAGCAGCAGACAGGGTAGTCAAGAGACCCAGTACTTC. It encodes CASSSRQGSQETQYF.